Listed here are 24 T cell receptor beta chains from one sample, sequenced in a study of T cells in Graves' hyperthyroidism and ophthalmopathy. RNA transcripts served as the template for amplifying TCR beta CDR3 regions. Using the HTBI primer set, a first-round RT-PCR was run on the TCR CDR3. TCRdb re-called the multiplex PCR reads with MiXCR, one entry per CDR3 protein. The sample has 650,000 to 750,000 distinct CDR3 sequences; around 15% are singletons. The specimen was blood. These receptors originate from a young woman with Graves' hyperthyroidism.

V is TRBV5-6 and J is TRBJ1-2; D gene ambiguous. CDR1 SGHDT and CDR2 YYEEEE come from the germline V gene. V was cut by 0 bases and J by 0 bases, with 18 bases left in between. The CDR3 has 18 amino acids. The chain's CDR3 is CASSLARRSAITNYGYTF. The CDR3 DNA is TGTGCCAGCAGCTTGGCCCGGCGGTCGGCCATCACTAACTATGGCTACACCTTC. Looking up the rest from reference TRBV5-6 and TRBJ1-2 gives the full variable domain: DAGVTQSPTHLIKTRGQQVTLRCSPKSGHDTVSWYQQALGQGPQFIFQYYEEEERQRGNFPDRFSGHQFPNYSSELNVNALLLGDSALYLCASSLARRSAITNYGYTFGSGTRLTVV.

CDR3 amino acids: CATSDLGGSGAYNEQFF. The CDR3 nucleotides are TGTGCCACCAGTGATTTGGGGGGGAGTGGGGCCTACAATGAGCAGTTCTTC. The chain employs TRBV24-1 and TRBJ2-1; the D gene is possibly TRBD2 (6 bases). V lost 0 bases and J 2 bases, leaving 13 bases between the germline ends. The CDR3 extends over 17 amino acids. Germline assignment: CDR1 KGHDR and CDR2 SFDVKD.

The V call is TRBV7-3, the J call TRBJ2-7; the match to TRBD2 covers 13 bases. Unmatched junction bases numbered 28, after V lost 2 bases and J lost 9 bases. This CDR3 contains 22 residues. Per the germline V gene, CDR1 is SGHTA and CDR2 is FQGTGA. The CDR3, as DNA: TGTGCCAGCAGCTTAGTCGAGGGATTCCGGACTAGCGGGACTAGCGGGACCTGCGGGCAGTACTTC. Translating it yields CASSLVEGFRTSGTSGTCGQYF.

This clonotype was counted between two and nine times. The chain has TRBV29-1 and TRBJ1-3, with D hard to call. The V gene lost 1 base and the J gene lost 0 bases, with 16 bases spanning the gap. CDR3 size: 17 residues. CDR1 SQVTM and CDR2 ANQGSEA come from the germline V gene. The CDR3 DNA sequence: TGCAGCGTTGAAGGGGAAACACGCACCCTCTCTGGAAACACCATATATTTT. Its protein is CSVEGETRTLSGNTIYF.

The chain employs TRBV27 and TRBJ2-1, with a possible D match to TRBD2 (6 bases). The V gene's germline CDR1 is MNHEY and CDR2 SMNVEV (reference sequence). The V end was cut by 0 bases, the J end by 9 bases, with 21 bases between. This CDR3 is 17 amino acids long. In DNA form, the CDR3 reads TGTGCCAGCAGTTTATCGGTGGGGGTGCCAGTGGGGGGTGAGCAGTTCTTC. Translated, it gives CASSLSVGVPVGGEQFF.

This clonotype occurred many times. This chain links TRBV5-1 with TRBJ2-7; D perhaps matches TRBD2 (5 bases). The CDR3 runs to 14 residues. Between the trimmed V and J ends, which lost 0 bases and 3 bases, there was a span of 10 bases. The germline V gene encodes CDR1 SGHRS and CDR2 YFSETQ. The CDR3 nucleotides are TGCGCCAGCAGCTTGGGACTAACGATCTACGAGCAGTACTTC. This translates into CASSLGLTIYEQYF.

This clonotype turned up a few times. CDR3 residues: CSARDGGPGELFF. Here the CDR3 DNA reads TGCAGTGCTAGAGATGGGGGGCCGGGGGAGCTGTTTTTT. This chain joins TRBV20-1 and TRBJ2-2, with D possibly called TRBD1 or TRBD2 (6 bases each). V shed 0 bases and J shed 8 bases, with 10 bases lying between them. CDR3 length: 13 residues. The germline gives CDR1 DFQATT, CDR2 SNEGSKA (reference sequence).

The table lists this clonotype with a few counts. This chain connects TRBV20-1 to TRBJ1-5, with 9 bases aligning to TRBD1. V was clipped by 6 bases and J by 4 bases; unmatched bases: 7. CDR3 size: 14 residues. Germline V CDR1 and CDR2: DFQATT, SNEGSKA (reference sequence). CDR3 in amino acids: CSAIDRGGNQPQHF. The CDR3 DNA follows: TGCAGTGCAATTGACAGGGGGGGGAATCAGCCCCAGCATTTT.

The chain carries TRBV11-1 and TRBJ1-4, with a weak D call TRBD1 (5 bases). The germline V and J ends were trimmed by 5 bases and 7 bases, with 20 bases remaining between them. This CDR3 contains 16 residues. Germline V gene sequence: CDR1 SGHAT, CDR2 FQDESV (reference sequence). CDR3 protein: CASSLGGGVTGEKLFF. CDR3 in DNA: TGTGCCAGCAGCCTTGGAGGAGGGGTGACCGGTGAAAAACTGTTTTTT. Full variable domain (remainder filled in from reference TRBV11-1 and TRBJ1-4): EAEVAQSPRYKITEKSQAVAFWCDPISGHATLYWYRQILGQGPELLVQFQDESVVDDSQLPKDRFSAERLKGVDSTLKIQPAELGDSAMYLCASSLGGGVTGEKLFFGSGTQLSVL.

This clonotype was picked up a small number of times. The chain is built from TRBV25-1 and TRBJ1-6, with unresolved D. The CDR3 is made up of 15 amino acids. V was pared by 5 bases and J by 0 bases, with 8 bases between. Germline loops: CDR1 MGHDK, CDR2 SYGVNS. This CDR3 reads CASSIASSYNSPLHF. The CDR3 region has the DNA TGTGCCAGCAGTATCGCGAGCTCCTATAATTCACCCCTCCACTTT.

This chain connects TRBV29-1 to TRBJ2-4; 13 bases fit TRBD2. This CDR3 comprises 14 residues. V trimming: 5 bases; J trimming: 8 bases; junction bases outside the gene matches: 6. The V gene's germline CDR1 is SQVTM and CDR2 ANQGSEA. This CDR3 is CSVWGLAGSDIQYF. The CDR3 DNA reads TGCAGCGTTTGGGGACTAGCGGGATCGGACATTCAGTACTTC.

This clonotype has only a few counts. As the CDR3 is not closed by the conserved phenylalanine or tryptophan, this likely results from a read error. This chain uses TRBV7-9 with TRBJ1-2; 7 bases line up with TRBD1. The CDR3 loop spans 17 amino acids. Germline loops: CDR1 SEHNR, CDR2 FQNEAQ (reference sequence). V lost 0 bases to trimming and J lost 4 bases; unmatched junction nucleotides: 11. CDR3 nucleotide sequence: TGTGCCAGCAGCTTAGCCGGAAAAGGGGGCGCAACCTATGGCTACACCTCC. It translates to CASSLAGKGGATYGYTS.

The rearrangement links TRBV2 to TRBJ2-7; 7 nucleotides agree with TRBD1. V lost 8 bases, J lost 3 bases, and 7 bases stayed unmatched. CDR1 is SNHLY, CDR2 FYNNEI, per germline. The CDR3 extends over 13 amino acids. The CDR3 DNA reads TGTGCCAGCGGAAGGACAGGAAACTACGAGCAGTACTTC. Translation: CASGRTGNYEQYF.

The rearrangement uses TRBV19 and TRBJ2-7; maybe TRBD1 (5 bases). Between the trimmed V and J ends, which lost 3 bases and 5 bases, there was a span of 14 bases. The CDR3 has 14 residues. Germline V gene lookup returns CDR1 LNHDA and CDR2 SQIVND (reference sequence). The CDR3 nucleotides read TGTGCCAGTAGTATTCAGGGATCGATCGACGAGCAGTACTTC. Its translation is CASSIQGSIDEQYF.

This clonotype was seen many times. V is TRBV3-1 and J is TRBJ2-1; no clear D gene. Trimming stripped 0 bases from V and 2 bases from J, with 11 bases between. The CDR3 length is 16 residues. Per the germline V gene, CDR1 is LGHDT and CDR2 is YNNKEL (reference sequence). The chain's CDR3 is CASSQDPSQTYNEQFF. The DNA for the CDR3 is TGTGCCAGCAGCCAAGATCCCAGCCAGACCTACAATGAGCAGTTCTTC.

Written as DNA, the CDR3 is TGTGCCAGCAGTGAGGATCAGTCTCGTTTCGGCACTGAAGCTTTCTTT. Translation gives CASSEDQSRFGTEAFF. The chain has TRBV25-1 and TRBJ1-1, with D unclear. The V gene lost 3 bases and the J gene lost 4 bases, with 18 bases spanning the gap. In germline, CDR1 is MGHDK, CDR2 SYGVNS. The CDR3 has 16 residues.

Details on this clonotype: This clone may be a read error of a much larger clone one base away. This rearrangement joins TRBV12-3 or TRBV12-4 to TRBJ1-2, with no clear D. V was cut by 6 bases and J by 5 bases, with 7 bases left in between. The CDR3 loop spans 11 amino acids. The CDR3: CASRRSYGYTF. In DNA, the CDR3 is TGTGCCAGCAGACGCAGTTATGGCTACACCTTC.

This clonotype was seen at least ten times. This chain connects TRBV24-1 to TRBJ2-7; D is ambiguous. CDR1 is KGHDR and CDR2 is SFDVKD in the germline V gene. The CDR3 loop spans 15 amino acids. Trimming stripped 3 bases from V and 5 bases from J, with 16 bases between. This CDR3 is CATSDAGNTIHEQYF. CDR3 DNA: TGTGCCACCAGTGATGCCGGCAACACAATCCACGAGCAGTACTTC.

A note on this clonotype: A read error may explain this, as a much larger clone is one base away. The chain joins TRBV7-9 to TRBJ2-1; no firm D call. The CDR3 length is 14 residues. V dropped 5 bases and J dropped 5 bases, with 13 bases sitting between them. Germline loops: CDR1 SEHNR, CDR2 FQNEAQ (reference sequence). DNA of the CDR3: TGTGCCAGCAGCGCGACCCCGACGAACAATGAGCAGTTCTTC. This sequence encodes CASSATPTNNEQFF.

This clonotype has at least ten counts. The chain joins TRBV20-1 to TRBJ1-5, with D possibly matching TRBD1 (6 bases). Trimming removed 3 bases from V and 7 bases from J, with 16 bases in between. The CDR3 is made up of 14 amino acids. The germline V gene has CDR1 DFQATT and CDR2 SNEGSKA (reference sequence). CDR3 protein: CSASLQGQGQPQHF. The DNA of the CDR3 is TGCAGTGCTAGCCTACAGGGACAAGGCCAGCCCCAGCATTTT.

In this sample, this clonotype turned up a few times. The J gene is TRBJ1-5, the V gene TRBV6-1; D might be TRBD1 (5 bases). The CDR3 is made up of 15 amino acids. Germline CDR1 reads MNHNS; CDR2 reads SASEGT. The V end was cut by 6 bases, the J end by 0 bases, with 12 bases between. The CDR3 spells CASRSRVGSNQPQHF. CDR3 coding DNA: TGTGCCAGCAGGTCCAGGGTGGGTAGCAATCAGCCCCAGCATTTT.

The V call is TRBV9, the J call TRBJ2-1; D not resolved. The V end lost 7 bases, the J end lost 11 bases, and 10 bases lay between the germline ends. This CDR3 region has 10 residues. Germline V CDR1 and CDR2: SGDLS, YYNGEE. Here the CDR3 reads CASGIAKQFF. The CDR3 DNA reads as TGTGCCAGCGGGATTGCCAAGCAGTTCTTC.

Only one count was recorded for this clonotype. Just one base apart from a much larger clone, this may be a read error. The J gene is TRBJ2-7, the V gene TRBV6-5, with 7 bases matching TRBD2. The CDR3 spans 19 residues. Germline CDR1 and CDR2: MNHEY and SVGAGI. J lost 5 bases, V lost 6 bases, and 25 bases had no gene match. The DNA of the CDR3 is TGTGCCAGCAGGTCCTCCCGGGCCATAGCGGGTATCCTGGTAGACGAGCAGTACTTC. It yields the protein CASRSSRAIAGILVDEQYF.

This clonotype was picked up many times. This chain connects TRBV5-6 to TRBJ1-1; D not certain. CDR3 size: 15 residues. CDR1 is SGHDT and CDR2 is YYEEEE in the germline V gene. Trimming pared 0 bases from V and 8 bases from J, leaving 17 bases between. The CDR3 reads CASSLDVRWGTEAFF. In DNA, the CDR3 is TGTGCCAGCAGCTTGGATGTCCGATGGGGAACAGAAGCTTTCTTT. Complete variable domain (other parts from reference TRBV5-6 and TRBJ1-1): DAGVTQSPTHLIKTRGQQVTLRCSPKSGHDTVSWYQQALGQGPQFIFQYYEEEERQRGNFPDRFSGHQFPNYSSELNVNALLLGDSALYLCASSLDVRWGTEAFFGQGTRLTVV.